This T cell receptor (beta chain) was found in a study of graft-versus-host responses after intestinal transplantation. Overall study: The study gave all recipients anti-thymocyte globulin induction, then tacrolimus and steroids for about 3 years.

The germline V gene has CDR1 SGHDT and CDR2 YYEEEE. The ends were cut back, 3 bases at V and 6 bases at J, with 10 bases in the middle. CDR3 length: 13 residues. Whole-study findings and limits: Among recipient marrow samples, GvH clones were found; some appeared first in ileum or blood.

With regard to this clone: Its target is unknown.

This table comes from immunoSEQ multiplex PCR, and its TCRdb copy is limited to in-frame clones, with some not included. This table has about 57,000 clones, 80% to 90% appearing once. This chain joins TRBV5-6 and TRBJ2-1, with D perhaps matching TRBD1 (6 bases). This clonotype originated in a human patient who received an intestinal transplant, so some T cells may come from the graft donor. The specimen comprised PBMCs, sampled 26 days after transplant. The CDR3 DNA reads TGTGCCAGCAGCTCGGGACACCCCAATGAGCAGTTCTTC. Residues: CASSSGHPNEQFF. Together with reference TRBV5-6 and TRBJ2-1, the CDR3 gives the full variable domain: DAGVTQSPTHLIKTRGQQVTLRCSPKSGHDTVSWYQQALGQGPQFIFQYYEEEERQRGNFPDRFSGHQFPNYSSELNVNALLLGDSALYLCASSSGHPNEQFFGPGTRLTVL.